This T cell receptor beta chain appears in the sequencing data of a study of lung T cells in sarcoidosis with Löfgren's syndrome. The wider study: Repertoire analyses centered on Löfgren's syndrome patients.

This clonotype was counted only a few times. Antigen specificity is unknown. The germline gives CDR1 KGHSH, CDR2 LQKENI. Trimming took off 2 bases at V and 4 bases at J, with 3 bases between the two ends. This CDR3 has 11 residues. General study results and limits: TRAV12-1 and TRBV2 were reportedly most expanded in Löfgren's patients. Shared TRAV12-1 and TRBV2 CDR3 motifs were reported across several patients.

TCRdb reprocessed the reads via MiXCR and lists one record per CDR3 protein. The sample lists 15,000 to 20,000 distinct CDR3 sequences, roughly 21% occurring once. This receptor was identified in a human donor with sarcoidosis (Löfgren's syndrome or another form), or a control subject (not recorded which). The chain couples TRBV18 to TRBJ2-7; no clear D. Source material: CD4+ T cells from PBMCs. The CDR3 DNA reads as TGTGCCAGCTCACCAGGGTACGAGCAGTACTTC. It is translated as CASSPGYEQYF.